Each of the 30 T cell receptor beta chains below was sequenced from the same sample in a study of cytomegalovirus exposure and HLA in healthy donors. PCR primers comprised 60 Vbeta and 13 Jbeta primers. Assay: immunoSEQ multiplex PCR; the TCRdb copy retains only in-frame clones and omits some. The top ten hold roughly 1.9% of the sample, which has about 200,000 clones, roughly 74% seen once. The sample consisted of PBMCs. All receptors come from a woman in her thirties in good health and CMV-seronegative.

In this sample, this clone turned up a few times. The rearrangement links TRBV4-3 to TRBJ2-1, with 13 bases lining up with TRBD2. Germline lookup yields CDR1 LGHNA and CDR2 YSLEER. The CDR3 has 17 amino acids. Trimming removed 0 bases from V and 8 bases from J; junction bases left unmatched: 7. CDR3 region: CASSQEKGLAGLDEQFF. CDR3 DNA sequence: TGCGCCAGCAGCCAAGAAAAGGGACTAGCGGGACTTGATGAGCAGTTCTTC.

This chain joins TRBV11-2 and TRBJ2-2; the D gene is possibly TRBD2 (7 bases). Germline-derived CDR1 and CDR2 are SGHAT and FQNNGV. Trimming left V 6 bases short and J 5 bases short, with 22 bases between. This CDR3 region has 17 residues. The chain's CDR3 is CASRKIGGGRRTGELFF. CDR3 bases: TGTGCCAGCAGGAAAATAGGGGGGGGGAGACGAACCGGGGAGCTGTTTTTT.

The V and J genes are TRBV7-6 and TRBJ2-7, with 13 bases matching TRBD2. The CDR3 is 16 amino acids. Trimming cost V 6 bases and J 5 bases; bases outside gene matches: 10. Germline values: CDR1 SGHVS, CDR2 FNYEAQ. In DNA form, the CDR3 reads TGTGCCAGCAGTACGAGGACTAGCGGGAGTTTCGACGAGCAGTACTTC. Translation gives CASSTRTSGSFDEQYF. The entire variable domain, with the rest obtained from reference TRBV7-6 and TRBJ2-7, is as follows: GAGVSQSPRYKVTKRGQDVALRCDPISGHVSLYWYRQALGQGPEFLTYFNYEAQQDKSGLPNDRFSAERPEGSISTLTIQRTEQRDSAMYRCASSTRTSGSFDEQYFGPGTRLTVT.

The chain has TRBV5-1 and TRBJ1-4; D call uncertain. The CDR3 has 14 residues. The V end lost 6 bases, the J end lost 3 bases, and 12 bases lay between the germline ends. Germline loops: CDR1 SGHRS, CDR2 YFSETQ. DNA of the CDR3: TGCGCCAGCACCCTTGGGAGTTCTAATGAAAAACTGTTTTTT. As protein: CASTLGSSNEKLFF.

The genes are TRBV27 and TRBJ2-3; no clear D. V gave up 3 bases and J gave up 6 bases, with 13 bases separating them. This CDR3 contains 14 residues. Germline V gene lookup returns CDR1 MNHEY and CDR2 SMNVEV (reference sequence). The CDR3 DNA sequence: TGTGCCAGCAGTTTCCCGGAAGACATGGATACGCAGTATTTT. Translating gives CASSFPEDMDTQYF.

V gene TRBV5-1 combines with J gene TRBJ1-1; D is perhaps TRBD1 (5 bases). The ends were cut back, 1 base at V and 4 bases at J, with 11 bases in the middle. Germline V CDR1 and CDR2: SGHRS, YFSETQ. This CDR3 region has 14 residues. The CDR3 here is CASSLSAGTTEAFF. The CDR3 DNA is TGCGCCAGCAGCTTGTCGGCGGGGACCACTGAAGCTTTCTTT. Drawing the rest from reference TRBV5-1 and TRBJ1-1, the complete variable domain is KAGVTQTPRYLIKTRGQQVTLSCSPISGHRSVSWYQQTPGQGLQFLFEYFSETQRNKGNFPGRFSGRQFSNSRSEMNVSTLELGDSALYLCASSLSAGTTEAFFGQGTRLTVV.

The V and J genes are TRBV19 and TRBJ1-4; TRBD1 matches 7 bases. CDR1 and CDR2 from the germline V gene are LNHDA and SQIVND (reference sequence). V dropped 10 bases and J dropped 4; count of bases not matched to a gene: 6. CDR3 length equals 13 residues. The DNA for the CDR3 is TGTGCCACCAGGGGGACAAATAATGAAAAACTGTTTTTT. Protein product: CATRGTNNEKLFF.

V gene TRBV5-1 combines with J gene TRBJ1-2; 9 nucleotides line up with TRBD1. Germline lookup yields CDR1 SGHRS and CDR2 YFSETQ. Germline trimming cut 4 bases from V and 8 bases from J; bases unmatched to any gene: 6. This CDR3 has 13 amino acids. This chain's CDR3 is CASSIRTGGGYTF. The CDR3 DNA follows: TGCGCCAGCAGCATCAGAACAGGGGGCGGCTACACCTTC.

V is TRBV5-4 and J is TRBJ1-5; 9 bases agree with TRBD1. The V and J ends lost 4 bases and 7 bases, in that order; junction bases with no gene match: 3. The germline gives CDR1 SGHNT, CDR2 YYREEE (reference sequence). The CDR3 loop spans 13 amino acids. The chain's CDR3 is CASSVQGAQPQHF. CDR3 DNA sequence: TGTGCCAGCAGCGTACAGGGGGCACAGCCCCAGCATTTT.

This chain joins TRBV7-6 and TRBJ2-7, with 11 bases lining up with TRBD1. The CDR3 covers 16 residues. Losses at the gene ends were 1 base for V and 6 bases for J; bases not matched to a gene: 8. Germline V gene data show CDR1 as SGHVS and CDR2 as FNYEAQ. CDR3 loop: CASSLGGQGAISEQYF. DNA of the CDR3: TGTGCCAGCAGCTTAGGCGGACAGGGGGCGATCTCCGAGCAGTACTTC.

The chain combines TRBV18 with TRBJ2-2; possibly TRBD2 for D (5 bases). V dropped 1 base and J dropped 4 bases, with 13 bases sitting between them. CDR3 length: 16 amino acids. The germline V gene has CDR1 KGHSH and CDR2 LQKENI. The CDR3 DNA reads TGTGCCAGCTCACCACGAGGGATTGATAGCACCGGGGAGCTGTTTTTT. Amino acid sequence: CASSPRGIDSTGELFF.

The gene calls are TRBV11-2 and TRBJ1-1; D uncertain. The CDR3 length is 12 residues. V was cut by 5 bases and J by 7 bases, with 11 bases left in between. Germline values: CDR1 SGHAT, CDR2 FQNNGV. DNA for the CDR3: TGTGCCAGCAGCCACCTCCGAGGTGAAGCTTTCTTT. It is translated as CASSHLRGEAFF.

V is TRBV7-3 and J is TRBJ2-1; 8 bases line up with TRBD2. The junction had 4 bases not matched to a gene; V was cut back by 3 bases and J by 3 bases. This CDR3 region has 15 residues. The germline V gene encodes CDR1 SGHTA and CDR2 FQGTGA. The CDR3 spells CASSLGSGVYNEQFF. CDR3 bases: TGTGCCAGCAGCTTGGGTAGCGGGGTCTACAATGAGCAGTTCTTC. The complete variable domain, with remaining parts taken from reference TRBV7-3 and TRBJ2-1, reads GAGVSQTPSNKVTEKGKYVELRCDPISGHTALYWYRQSLGQGPEFLIYFQGTGAADDSGLPNDRFFAVRPEGSVSTLKIQRTERGDSAVYLCASSLGSGVYNEQFFGPGTRLTVL.

V gene TRBV9 combines with J gene TRBJ2-4; the D gene is possibly TRBD1 (5 bases). The CDR3 is made up of 17 amino acids. Per germline, CDR1 SGDLS and CDR2 YYNGEE. The V end lost 5 bases, the J end lost 3 bases, and 21 bases lay between the germline ends. This CDR3 reads CASSRGRAGIDKNIQYF. The DNA for the CDR3 is TGTGCCAGCAGTAGGGGCAGGGCAGGGATAGACAAAAACATTCAGTACTTC.

The chain combines TRBV7-2 with TRBJ2-1, with D possibly TRBD2 on 6 matching bases. Germline CDR1 and CDR2: SGHTA and FQGNSA. The CDR3 runs to 11 residues. CDR3 in amino acids: CAGGFYNEQFF. The CDR3, as DNA: TGTGCGGGGGGTTTCTACAATGAGCAGTTCTTC.

V is TRBV6-5 and J is TRBJ1-2; 7 nucleotides agree with TRBD1. This CDR3 is built from 14 residues. V trimming: 6 bases; J trimming: 5 bases; junction bases outside the gene matches: 9. In germline, CDR1 is MNHEY, CDR2 SVGAGI. CDR3 amino acids: CASRRDSAAYGYTF. The CDR3 DNA follows: TGTGCCAGCAGACGGGACAGCGCAGCATATGGCTACACCTTC.

The CDR3 here is CATSRPTSPYGYTF. For the CDR3, the DNA is TGTGCCACCAGCAGACCGACATCTCCTTATGGCTACACCTTC. The V and J genes are TRBV15 and TRBJ1-2; D is ambiguous. The CDR3 length is 14 residues. Trimming cost V 2 bases and J 5 bases, with 12 bases left between them. Germline V gene data show CDR1 as LNHNV and CDR2 as YYDKDF (reference sequence).

This clone was seen once. This chain joins TRBV6-5 and TRBJ2-7, with 10 nucleotides matching TRBD2. Germline CDR1 MNHEY, CDR2 SVGAGI. The CDR3 spans 16 residues. J was trimmed by 2 bases and V by 0 bases; bases with no gene match: 4. The CDR3 is CASSYSQSGGAYEQYF. CDR3 in DNA: TGTGCCAGCAGTTACTCGCAAAGCGGGGGGGCCTACGAGCAGTACTTC.

The chain is built from TRBV19 and TRBJ2-7; 7 bases agree with TRBD2. Germline V gene data show CDR1 as LNHDA and CDR2 as SQIVND (reference sequence). V trimming: 10 bases; J trimming: 1 base; junction bases outside the gene matches: 10. The CDR3 loop spans 14 amino acids. CDR3 protein: CATSPGGGSYEQYF. In DNA, the CDR3 is TGTGCCACCTCTCCCGGGGGAGGGTCCTACGAGCAGTACTTC.

A single count supports this clone. The CDR3 loop is CASSVGQGNTIYF. The CDR3 DNA follows: TGTGCCAGCAGCGTCGGACAAGGAAACACCATATATTTT. This chain connects TRBV5-4 to TRBJ1-3; D perhaps matches TRBD1 (5 bases). Germline V gene lookup returns CDR1 SGHNT and CDR2 YYREEE (reference sequence). CDR3 size: 13 residues. V dropped 4 bases and J dropped 4 bases, with 9 bases sitting between them.

This clone was picked up a small number of times. CDR3 bases: TGTGCCAGCAGCTTACAAACAGCCTACAATGAGCAGTTCTTC. Protein: CASSLQTAYNEQFF. The chain employs TRBV7-9 and TRBJ2-1; no clear D. Germline CDR1 is SEHNR and CDR2 is FQNEAQ (reference sequence). V gave up 2 bases and J gave up 2 bases, with 7 bases separating them. This CDR3 comprises 14 residues.

This chain connects TRBV7-2 to TRBJ2-1, with 7 positions matching TRBD1. Trimming cost V 2 bases and J 7 bases; bases outside gene matches: 11. Germline V gives CDR1 SGHTA, CDR2 FQGNSA. The CDR3 loop spans 16 amino acids. CDR3 sequence reads: CASSLMTSRGNNEQFF. DNA for the CDR3: TGTGCCAGCAGCTTAATGACCTCCAGGGGGAATAATGAGCAGTTCTTC.

This clone came up once. The rearrangement joins TRBV6-6 to TRBJ2-7; a weak D match, TRBD2 (5 bases). This CDR3 has 16 residues. Trimming left V 4 bases short and J 0 bases short, with 16 bases between. Germline V CDR1 and CDR2: MNHNY, SVGAGI (reference sequence). CDR3 in amino acids: CASSFPRASSSYEQYF. Here the CDR3 DNA reads TGTGCCAGCAGTTTTCCCCGGGCTAGCAGCTCCTACGAGCAGTACTTC.

The chain is built from TRBV7-8 and TRBJ1-4; D is uncertain. This CDR3 comprises 15 residues. The germline V and J ends were trimmed by 1 base and 5 bases, with 11 bases remaining between them. Germline CDR1 reads SGHVS; CDR2 reads FQNEAQ. CDR3 sequence: CASSLERSGNEKLFF. The CDR3 region has the DNA TGTGCCAGCAGCTTAGAAAGGTCAGGAAATGAAAAACTGTTTTTT.

This clone has just a few counts. The chain couples TRBV15 to TRBJ1-1; no clear D. Germline CDR1 and CDR2: LNHNV and YYDKDF (reference sequence). Trimming shortened V by 6 bases and J by 0 bases, and 11 bases separated the two germline ends. The CDR3 is 14 residues long. DNA for the CDR3: TGTGCCACCAGACATTCCGGGTTGAACACTGAAGCTTTCTTT. This translates into CATRHSGLNTEAFF.

Concerning this clone itself: Distinct nucleotide sequences in the sample also encode this CDR3. The rearrangement joins TRBV5-1 to TRBJ1-5; D unresolved. Trimming removed 2 bases from V and 6 bases from J, with 12 bases in between. There are 14 residues in the CDR3. Per germline, CDR1 SGHRS and CDR2 YFSETQ. This CDR3 is CASSLEAASQPQHF. Written as DNA, the CDR3 is TGCGCCAGCAGCTTAGAGGCAGCATCTCAGCCCCAGCATTTT.

This clone was seen only once. The rearrangement joins TRBV5-1 to TRBJ1-1; TRBD1 aligns across 8 bases. The CDR3 has 18 residues. With V trimmed by 5 bases and J by 0 bases, 15 bases remained unmatched. CDR1 is SGHRS, CDR2 YFSETQ, per germline. CDR3 sequence (DNA): TGCGCCAGCAGACGAGTTTACAGGGGGAGAGGAGTGAACACTGAAGCTTTCTTT. Translating gives CASRRVYRGRGVNTEAFF.

The V gene is TRBV5-1, the J gene TRBJ1-1, with D possibly matching TRBD1 (6 bases). The CDR3 sequence is 13 residues long. Per the germline V gene, CDR1 is SGHRS and CDR2 is YFSETQ. V lost 4 bases and J lost 4, with 11 bases in between. The CDR3 here is CASSLQGSTEAFF. CDR3 nucleotide sequence: TGCGCCAGCAGCCTACAGGGAAGCACTGAAGCTTTCTTT. Based on the CDR3 plus reference TRBV5-1 and TRBJ1-1, the full variable domain is KAGVTQTPRYLIKTRGQQVTLSCSPISGHRSVSWYQQTPGQGLQFLFEYFSETQRNKGNFPGRFSGRQFSNSRSEMNVSTLELGDSALYLCASSLQGSTEAFFGQGTRLTVV.

The chain links TRBV11-2 to TRBJ1-4; D is uncertain. Trimming took off 5 bases at V and 7 bases at J, with 14 bases between the two ends. From germline, CDR1 is SGHAT and CDR2 FQNNGV. The CDR3 sequence is 14 residues long. CDR3 residues: CASSRASLPEKLFF. Here the CDR3 DNA reads TGTGCCAGCAGCCGGGCTAGCCTTCCTGAAAAACTGTTTTTT.

V is TRBV27 and J is TRBJ1-1; D uncertain. CDR1 and CDR2 (germline): MNHEY, SMNVEV (reference sequence). The V end was cut by 2 bases, the J end by 0 bases, with 7 bases between. CDR3 length: 14 residues. The CDR3 DNA reads as TGTGCCAGCAGTTTAACGAGGATGAACACTGAAGCTTTCTTT. This translates into CASSLTRMNTEAFF.